This T cell receptor beta chain was identified during a study of T cell repertoires in ileal Crohn's disease. Study-wide findings and caveats: Clonal expansions were more frequent in active smokers than non-smokers at surgery.

There are a few counts of this clone. Antigen specificity is unknown. TCRdb's table, derived via immunoSEQ multiplex PCR, lists solely in-frame clones and lacks some. The sample contains fewer than 20,000 clones, approximately 94% of which appear only once. Sequencing used ileal tissue. The receptor was derived from an adult with Crohn's disease.

The CDR3 sequence: CAWSVQGSGANVLTF. In DNA form, the CDR3 reads TGTGCCTGGAGTGTACAGGGTTCGGGGGCCAACGTCCTGACTTTC. This chain joins TRBV30 and TRBJ2-6; TRBD1 is a possible D gene (6 bases). CDR1 and CDR2 from the germline V gene are GTSNPN and SVGIG (reference sequence). This CDR3 has 15 residues. The ends were cut back, 0 bases at V and 4 bases at J, with 10 bases in the middle.